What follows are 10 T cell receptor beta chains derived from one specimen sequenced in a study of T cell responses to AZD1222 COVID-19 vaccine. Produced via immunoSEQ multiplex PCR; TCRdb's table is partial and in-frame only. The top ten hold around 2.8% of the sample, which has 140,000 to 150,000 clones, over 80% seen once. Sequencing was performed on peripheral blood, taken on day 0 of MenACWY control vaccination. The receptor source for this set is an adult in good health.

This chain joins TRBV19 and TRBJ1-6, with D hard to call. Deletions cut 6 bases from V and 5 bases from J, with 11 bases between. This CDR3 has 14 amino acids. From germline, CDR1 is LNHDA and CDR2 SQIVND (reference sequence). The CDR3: CASSQQHHNSPLHF. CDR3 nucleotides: TGTGCCAGTAGCCAACAGCACCATAATTCACCCCTCCACTTT.

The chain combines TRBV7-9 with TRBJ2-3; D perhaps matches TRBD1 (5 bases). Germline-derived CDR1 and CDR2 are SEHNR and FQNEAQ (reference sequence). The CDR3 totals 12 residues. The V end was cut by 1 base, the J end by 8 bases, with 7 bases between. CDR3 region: CASSLDQGTQYF. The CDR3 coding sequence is TGTGCCAGCAGCTTAGATCAGGGTACGCAGTATTTT.

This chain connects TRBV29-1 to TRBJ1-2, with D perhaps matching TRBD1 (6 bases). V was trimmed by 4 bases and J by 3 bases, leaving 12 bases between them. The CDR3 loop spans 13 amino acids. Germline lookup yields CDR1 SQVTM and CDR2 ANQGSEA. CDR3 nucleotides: TGCAGCGTTGTGAAACAGGGATACTATGGCTACACCTTC. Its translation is CSVVKQGYYGYTF. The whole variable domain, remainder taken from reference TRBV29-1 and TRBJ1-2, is SAVISQKPSRDICQRGTSLTIQCQVDSQVTMMFWYRQQPGQSLTLIATANQGSEATYESGFVIDKFPISRPNLTFSTLTVSNMSPEDSSIYLCSVVKQGYYGYTFGSGTRLTVV.

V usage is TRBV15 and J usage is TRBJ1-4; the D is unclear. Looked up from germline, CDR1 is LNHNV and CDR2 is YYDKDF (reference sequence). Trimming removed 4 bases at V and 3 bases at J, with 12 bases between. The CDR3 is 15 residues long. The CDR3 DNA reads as TGTGCCACCAGCATAGGGAAGGTTTCTAATGAAAAACTGTTTTTT. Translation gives CATSIGKVSNEKLFF.

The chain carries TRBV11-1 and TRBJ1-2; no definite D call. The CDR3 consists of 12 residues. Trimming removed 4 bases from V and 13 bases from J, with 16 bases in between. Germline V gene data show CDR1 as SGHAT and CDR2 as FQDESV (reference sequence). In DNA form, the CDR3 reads TGTGCCAGCAGCTCCCTCCCGACTACGCTCACCTTC. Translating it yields CASSSLPTTLTF.

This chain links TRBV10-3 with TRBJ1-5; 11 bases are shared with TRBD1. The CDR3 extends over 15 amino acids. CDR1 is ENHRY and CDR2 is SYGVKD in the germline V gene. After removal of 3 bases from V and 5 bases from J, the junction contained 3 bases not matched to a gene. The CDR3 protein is CAISEGQGAHQPQHF. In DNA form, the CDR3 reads TGTGCCATCAGTGAAGGACAGGGGGCGCATCAGCCCCAGCATTTT.

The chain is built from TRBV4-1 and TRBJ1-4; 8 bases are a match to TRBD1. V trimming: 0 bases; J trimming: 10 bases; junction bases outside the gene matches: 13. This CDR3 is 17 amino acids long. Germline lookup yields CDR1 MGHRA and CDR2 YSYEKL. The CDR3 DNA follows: TGCGCCAGCAGCCAAGAAAGAGGGCCTGGGACAGGTGGAAAACTGTTTTTT. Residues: CASSQERGPGTGGKLFF.

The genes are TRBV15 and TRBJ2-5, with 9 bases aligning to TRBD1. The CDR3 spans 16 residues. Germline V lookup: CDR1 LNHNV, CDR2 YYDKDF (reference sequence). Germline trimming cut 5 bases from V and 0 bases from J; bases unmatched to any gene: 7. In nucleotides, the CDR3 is TGTGCCACCAGCTCCCGGGACAGGGTATACCAAGAGACCCAGTACTTC. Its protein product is CATSSRDRVYQETQYF.

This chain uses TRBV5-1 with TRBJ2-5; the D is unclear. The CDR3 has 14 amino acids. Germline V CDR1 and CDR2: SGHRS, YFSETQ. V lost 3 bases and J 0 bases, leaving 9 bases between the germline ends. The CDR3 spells CASSSVTYQETQYF. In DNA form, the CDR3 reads TGCGCCAGCAGCTCGGTTACGTACCAAGAGACCCAGTACTTC.

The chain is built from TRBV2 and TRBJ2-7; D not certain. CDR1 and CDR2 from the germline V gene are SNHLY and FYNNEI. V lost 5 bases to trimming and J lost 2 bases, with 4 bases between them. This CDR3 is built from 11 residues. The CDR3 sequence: CASSHTYEQYF. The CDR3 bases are TGTGCCAGCAGTCACACCTACGAGCAGTACTTC.